The 15 T cell receptor beta chains below were found in one sample sequenced in a study of human T cells and chemical hapten exposure. TCRdb processed the RACE reads anew with MiXCR; each CDR3 protein has one entry. Here the sample spans about 190,000 distinct CDR3 sequences, around 23% being singletons. Stated time point: patch test 3, about 24 weeks after DPC sensitization. The treatment here: therapeutic diphenylcyclopropenone sensitization with weekly scalp DPC. This specimen consisted of whole blood, obtained in connection with sensitization to the hapten diphenylcyclopropenone (DPC). All receptors derive from a woman aged 40 to 50 with alopecia areata. Some clones in this sample may be carry-over from other donors' samples.

J is TRBJ2-7 and V is TRBV20-1; D gene uncertain. The germline V and J ends were trimmed by 1 base and 0 bases, with 7 bases remaining between them. This CDR3 has 13 amino acids. The germline V gene has CDR1 DFQATT and CDR2 SNEGSKA (reference sequence). CDR3 nucleotide sequence: TGCAGTGCTAGAGGGGCAGGCTCCTACGAGCAGTACTTC. It translates to CSARGAGSYEQYF.

This chain connects TRBV11-1 to TRBJ2-3; TRBD2 matches 11 bases. Unmatched junction bases numbered 6, after V lost 5 bases and J lost 5 bases. The CDR3 has 15 amino acids. Germline lookup yields CDR1 SGHAT and CDR2 FQDESV (reference sequence). The CDR3 loop is CASSLLAGAIDTQYF. The CDR3 DNA is TGTGCCAGCAGCCTACTAGCGGGAGCGATAGATACGCAGTATTTT. The variable domain in full, with the rest retrieved from reference TRBV11-1 and TRBJ2-3, is EAEVAQSPRYKITEKSQAVAFWCDPISGHATLYWYRQILGQGPELLVQFQDESVVDDSQLPKDRFSAERLKGVDSTLKIQPAELGDSAMYLCASSLLAGAIDTQYFGPGTRLTVL.

This clonotype has just a few counts. The chain has TRBV2 and TRBJ2-1; tentatively, D is TRBD1 (7 bases). Trimming removed 0 bases at V and 0 bases at J, with 15 bases between. The CDR3 sequence is 18 residues long. Germline V gene lookup returns CDR1 SNHLY and CDR2 FYNNEI. The CDR3 here is CASSEARGTASSYNEQFF. CDR3 sequence (DNA): TGTGCCAGCAGTGAAGCTCGCGGGACAGCAAGCTCCTACAATGAGCAGTTCTTC.

This clonotype was counted only a few times. The genes are TRBV24-1 and TRBJ2-1; the match to TRBD2 covers 14 bases. The CDR3 runs 16 residues. The germline V gene has CDR1 KGHDR and CDR2 SFDVKD. Trimming at V came to 3 bases and at J to 7 bases, leaving 4 bases not matched to a gene. The CDR3: CATSDGTSGSRNEQFF. In DNA form, the CDR3 reads TGTGCCACCAGTGATGGGACTAGCGGGAGCCGGAATGAGCAGTTCTTC.

The chain combines TRBV7-9 with TRBJ2-2; no reliable D call. The CDR3 spans 15 residues. The germline V gene encodes CDR1 SEHNR and CDR2 FQNEAQ (reference sequence). V was shortened by 0 bases and J by 4 bases, with 9 bases between the two germline ends. Written as DNA, the CDR3 is TGTGCCAGCAGCTTAGCTGTGCGCCTCACCGGGGAGCTGTTTTTT. Translated, it gives CASSLAVRLTGELFF.

The CDR3: CASVGQGAEAFF. CDR3 sequence (DNA): TGTGCCAGCGTAGGACAGGGCGCTGAAGCTTTCTTT. This chain links TRBV2 with TRBJ1-1; TRBD1 matches at 8 bases. There are 12 residues in the CDR3. Germline V CDR1 and CDR2: SNHLY, FYNNEI. The junction had 5 bases not matched to a gene; V was cut back by 8 bases and J by 6 bases.

This clonotype has ten or more counts. J is TRBJ2-3 and V is TRBV29-1, with 7 bases aligning to TRBD2. The CDR3 is 14 amino acids. Unmatched junction bases numbered 5, after V lost 3 bases and J lost 2 bases. Per the germline V gene, CDR1 is SQVTM and CDR2 is ANQGSEA. The CDR3 protein is CSVDDLADTDTQYF. The CDR3 nucleotides are TGCAGCGTTGACGATCTAGCGGACACAGATACGCAGTATTTT.

This clonotype was seen repeatedly, ten times or more. This sequence joins TRBV5-6 and TRBJ2-1; D unclear. This CDR3 contains 12 residues. V lost 3 bases and J lost 8, with 9 bases in between. CDR1 is SGHDT and CDR2 is YYEEEE in the germline V gene. CDR3 coding DNA: TGTGCCAGCAGCTCGTCGACGTATGAGCAGTTCTTC. Its protein product is CASSSSTYEQFF.

The chain combines TRBV6-2 or TRBV6-3 with TRBJ1-5; no firm D call. CDR1 and CDR2 from the germline V gene are MNHEY and SVGEGT. V dropped 6 bases and J dropped 1 base, with 16 bases sitting between them. There are 16 residues in the CDR3. The CDR3: CASRPRTGLSNQPQHF. CDR3 sequence (DNA): TGTGCCAGCAGACCGCGGACCGGTTTAAGCAATCAGCCCCAGCATTTT.

This clonotype appeared a few times. The rearrangement links TRBV6-4 to TRBJ1-1; 9 nucleotides line up with TRBD1. The V gene's germline CDR1 is MRHNA and CDR2 SNTAGT. Losses at the gene ends were 4 bases for V and 2 bases for J; bases not matched to a gene: 5. The CDR3 has 15 residues. CDR3 nucleotide sequence: TGTGCCAGCAGTGTTAATACAGGGGGCAACACTGAAGCTTTCTTT. It specifies CASSVNTGGNTEAFF.

In this sample, this clonotype turned up a few times. This chain uses TRBV5-1 with TRBJ2-3; tentative D call: TRBD2 (6 bases). The CDR3 is 15 residues long. CDR1 is SGHRS and CDR2 is YFSETQ in the germline V gene. Trimming left V 0 bases short and J 5 bases short, with 13 bases between. The CDR3 bases are TGCGCCAGCAGCTTGGAAGGGACTGCTGGAGATACGCAGTATTTT. Translated, it gives CASSLEGTAGDTQYF.

V is TRBV12-3 or TRBV12-4 and J is TRBJ1-1; perhaps TRBD1 as D (5 bases). The ends were cut back, 3 bases at V and 4 bases at J, with 12 bases in the middle. The CDR3 has 14 residues. This CDR3 is CASSLAGKSTEAFF. In nucleotides, the CDR3 is TGTGCCAGCAGTTTGGCAGGGAAGAGCACTGAAGCTTTCTTT.

This clonotype was found a few times. The rearrangement links TRBV9 to TRBJ2-5; D gene ambiguous. The CDR3 runs to 13 residues. V lost 0 bases and J 0 bases, leaving 3 bases between the germline ends. The germline V gene encodes CDR1 SGDLS and CDR2 YYNGEE. This CDR3 reads CASSVANQETQYF. The CDR3, as DNA: TGTGCCAGCAGCGTAGCCAACCAAGAGACCCAGTACTTC.

This clonotype showed up just a few times. The gene calls are TRBV20-1 and TRBJ1-2; D is uncertain. Germline lookup yields CDR1 DFQATT and CDR2 SNEGSKA (reference sequence). The CDR3 extends over 13 amino acids. Trimming took off 2 bases at V and 3 bases at J, with 10 bases between the two ends. CDR3 amino acids: CSARSGVDYGYTF. The CDR3 DNA reads as TGCAGTGCTAGATCTGGGGTCGACTATGGCTACACCTTC.

J is TRBJ2-1 and V is TRBV29-1; a possible D gene is TRBD2 (5 bases). Germline V gene sequence: CDR1 SQVTM, CDR2 ANQGSEA. V shed 6 bases and J shed 5 bases, with 20 bases lying between them. CDR3 length: 15 amino acids. CDR3 in DNA: TGCAGCGTGGCTTATCCGGCGGGCCTAAACAATGAGCAGTTCTTC. This translates into CSVAYPAGLNNEQFF.